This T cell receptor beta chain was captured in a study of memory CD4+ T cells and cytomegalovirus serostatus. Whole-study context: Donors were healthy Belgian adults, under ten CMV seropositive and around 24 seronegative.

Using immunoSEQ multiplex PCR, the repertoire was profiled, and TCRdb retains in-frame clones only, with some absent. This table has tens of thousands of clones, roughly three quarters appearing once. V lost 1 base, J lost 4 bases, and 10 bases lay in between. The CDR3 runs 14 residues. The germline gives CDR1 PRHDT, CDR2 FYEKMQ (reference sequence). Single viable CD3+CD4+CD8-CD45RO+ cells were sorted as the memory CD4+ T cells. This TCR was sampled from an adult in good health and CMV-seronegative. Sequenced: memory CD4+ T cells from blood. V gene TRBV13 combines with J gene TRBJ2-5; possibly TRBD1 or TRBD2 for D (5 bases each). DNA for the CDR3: TGTGCCAGCAGCTTAGATGGGACGCGAGAGACCCAGTACTTC. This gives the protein CASSLDGTRETQYF.